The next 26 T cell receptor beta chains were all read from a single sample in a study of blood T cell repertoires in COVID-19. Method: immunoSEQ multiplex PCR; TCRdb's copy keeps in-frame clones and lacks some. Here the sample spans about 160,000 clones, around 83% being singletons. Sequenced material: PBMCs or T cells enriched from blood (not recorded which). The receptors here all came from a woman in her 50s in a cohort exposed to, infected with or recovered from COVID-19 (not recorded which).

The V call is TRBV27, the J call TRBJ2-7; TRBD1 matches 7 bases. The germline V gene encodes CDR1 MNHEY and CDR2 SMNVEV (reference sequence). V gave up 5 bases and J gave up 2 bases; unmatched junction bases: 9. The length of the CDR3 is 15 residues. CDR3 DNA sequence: TGTGCCAGCAGTCTCCGGGACAGCTATCCCTACGAGCAGTACTTC. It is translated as CASSLRDSYPYEQYF.

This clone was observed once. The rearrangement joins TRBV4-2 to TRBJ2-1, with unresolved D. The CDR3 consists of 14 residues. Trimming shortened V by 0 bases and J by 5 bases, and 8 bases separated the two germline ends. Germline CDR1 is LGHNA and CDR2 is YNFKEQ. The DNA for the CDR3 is TGTGCCAGCAGCCAAGAATACCCAGACAATGAGCAGTTCTTC. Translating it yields CASSQEYPDNEQFF.

In DNA, the CDR3 is TGCGCCAGCAGCCAAGATCCGGGACTAGACACAGATACGCAGTATTTT. It translates to CASSQDPGLDTDTQYF. V usage is TRBV4-3 and J usage is TRBJ2-3, with 8 bases fitting TRBD2. The ends lost 0 bases at V and 2 bases at J; junction bases unmatched: 4. Germline V gene data show CDR1 as LGHNA and CDR2 as YSLEER. This CDR3 region has 16 residues.

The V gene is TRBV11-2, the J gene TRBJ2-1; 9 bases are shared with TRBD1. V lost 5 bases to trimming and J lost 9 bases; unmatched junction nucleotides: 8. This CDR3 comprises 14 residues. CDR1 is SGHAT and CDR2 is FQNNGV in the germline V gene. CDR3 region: CASSPRDREGEQFF. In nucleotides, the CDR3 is TGTGCCAGCAGCCCGCGGGACAGGGAAGGTGAGCAGTTCTTC.

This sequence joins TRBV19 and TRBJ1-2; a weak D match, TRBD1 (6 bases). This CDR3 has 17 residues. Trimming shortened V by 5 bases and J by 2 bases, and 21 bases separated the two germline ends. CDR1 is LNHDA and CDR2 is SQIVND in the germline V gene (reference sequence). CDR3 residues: CASSSRGGLGENYGYTF. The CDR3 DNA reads TGTGCCAGTAGTTCCCGGGGGGGCCTAGGGGAGAACTATGGCTACACCTTC.

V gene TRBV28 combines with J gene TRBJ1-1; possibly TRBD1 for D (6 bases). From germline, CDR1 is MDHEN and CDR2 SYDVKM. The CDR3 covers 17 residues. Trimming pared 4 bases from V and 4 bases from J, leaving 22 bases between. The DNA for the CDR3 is TGTGCCAGCAGTTCCTACGGGGCAGGGGAAGGAGGCACTGAAGCTTTCTTT. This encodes CASSSYGAGEGGTEAFF. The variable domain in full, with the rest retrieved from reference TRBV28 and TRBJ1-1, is DVKVTQSSRYLVKRTGEKVFLECVQDMDHENMFWYRQDPGLGLRLIYFSYDVKMKEKGDIPEGYSVSREKKERFSLILESASTNQTSMYLCASSSYGAGEGGTEAFFGQGTRLTVV.

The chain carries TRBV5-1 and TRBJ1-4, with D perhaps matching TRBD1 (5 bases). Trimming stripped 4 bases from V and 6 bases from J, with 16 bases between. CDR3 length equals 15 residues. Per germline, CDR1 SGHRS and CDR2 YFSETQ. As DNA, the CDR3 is TGCGCCAGCAGCACCTCCAGGGTCGGACATGAAAAACTGTTTTTT. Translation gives CASSTSRVGHEKLFF. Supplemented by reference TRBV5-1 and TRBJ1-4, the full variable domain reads KAGVTQTPRYLIKTRGQQVTLSCSPISGHRSVSWYQQTPGQGLQFLFEYFSETQRNKGNFPGRFSGRQFSNSRSEMNVSTLELGDSALYLCASSTSRVGHEKLFFGSGTQLSVL.

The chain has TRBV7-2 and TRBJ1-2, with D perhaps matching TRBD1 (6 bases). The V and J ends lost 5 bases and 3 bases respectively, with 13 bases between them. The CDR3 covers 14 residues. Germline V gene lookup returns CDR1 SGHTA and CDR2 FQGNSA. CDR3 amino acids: CASSKVPGDYGYTF. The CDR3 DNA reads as TGTGCCAGCAGCAAGGTGCCAGGGGACTATGGCTACACCTTC.

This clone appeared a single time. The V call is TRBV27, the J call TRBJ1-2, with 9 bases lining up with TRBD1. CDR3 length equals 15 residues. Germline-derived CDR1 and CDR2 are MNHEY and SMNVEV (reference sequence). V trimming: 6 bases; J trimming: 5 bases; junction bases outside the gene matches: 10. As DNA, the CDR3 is TGTGCCAGCAGCCCCCGGGACAGGGTGGGTTATGGCTACACCTTC. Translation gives CASSPRDRVGYGYTF.

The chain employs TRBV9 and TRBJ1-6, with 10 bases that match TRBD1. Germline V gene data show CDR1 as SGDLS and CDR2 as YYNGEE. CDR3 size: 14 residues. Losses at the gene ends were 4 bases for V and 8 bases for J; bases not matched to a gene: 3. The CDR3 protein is CASSPGQGDSPLHF. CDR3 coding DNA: TGTGCCAGCAGCCCCGGACAGGGGGATTCACCCCTCCACTTT.

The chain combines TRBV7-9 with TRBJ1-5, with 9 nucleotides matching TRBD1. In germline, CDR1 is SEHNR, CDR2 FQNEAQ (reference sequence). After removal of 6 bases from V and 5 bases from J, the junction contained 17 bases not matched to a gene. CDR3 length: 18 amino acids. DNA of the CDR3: TGTGCCAGCAGAAATTCCCACCCTGGGACAGGGCGGGATCAGCCCCAGCATTTT. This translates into CASRNSHPGTGRDQPQHF.

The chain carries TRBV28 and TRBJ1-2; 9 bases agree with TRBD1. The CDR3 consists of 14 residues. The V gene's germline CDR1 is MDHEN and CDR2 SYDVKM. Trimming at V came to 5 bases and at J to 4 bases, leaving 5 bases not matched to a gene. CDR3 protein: CASSAGTGIYGYTF. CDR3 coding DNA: TGTGCCAGCAGTGCCGGGACAGGGATCTATGGCTACACCTTC.

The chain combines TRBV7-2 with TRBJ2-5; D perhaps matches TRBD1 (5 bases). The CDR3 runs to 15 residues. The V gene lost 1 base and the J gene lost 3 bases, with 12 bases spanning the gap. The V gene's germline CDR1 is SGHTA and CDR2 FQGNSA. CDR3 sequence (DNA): TGTGCCAGCAGCTTAGTGGCAGGGCCAGAAGAGACCCAGTACTTC. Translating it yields CASSLVAGPEETQYF.

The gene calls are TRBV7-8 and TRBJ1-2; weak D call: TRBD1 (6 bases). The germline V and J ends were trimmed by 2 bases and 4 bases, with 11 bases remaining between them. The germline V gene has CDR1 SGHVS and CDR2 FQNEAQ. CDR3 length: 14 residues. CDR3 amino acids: CASSLQGTIYGYTF. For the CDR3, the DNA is TGTGCCAGCAGCTTACAGGGGACGATCTATGGCTACACCTTC.

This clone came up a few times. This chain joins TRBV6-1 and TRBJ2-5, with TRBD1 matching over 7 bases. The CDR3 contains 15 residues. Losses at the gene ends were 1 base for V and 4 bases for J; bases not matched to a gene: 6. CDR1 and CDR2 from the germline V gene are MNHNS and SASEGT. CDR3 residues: CASSEDPSGGETQYF. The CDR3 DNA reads TGTGCCAGCAGTGAAGATCCGTCAGGGGGAGAGACCCAGTACTTC.

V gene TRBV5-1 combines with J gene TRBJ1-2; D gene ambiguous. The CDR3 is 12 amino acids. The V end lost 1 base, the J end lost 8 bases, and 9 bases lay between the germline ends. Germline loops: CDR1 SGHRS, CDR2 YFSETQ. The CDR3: CASSLNSQGYTF. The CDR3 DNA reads TGCGCCAGCAGCTTGAACAGCCAAGGCTACACCTTC.

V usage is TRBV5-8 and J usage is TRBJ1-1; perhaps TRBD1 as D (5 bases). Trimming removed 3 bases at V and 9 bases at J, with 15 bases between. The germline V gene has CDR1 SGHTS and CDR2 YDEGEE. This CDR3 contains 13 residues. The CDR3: CASSYRGSLKAFF. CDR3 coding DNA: TGTGCCAGCAGCTACCGGGGGAGCCTGAAAGCTTTCTTT.

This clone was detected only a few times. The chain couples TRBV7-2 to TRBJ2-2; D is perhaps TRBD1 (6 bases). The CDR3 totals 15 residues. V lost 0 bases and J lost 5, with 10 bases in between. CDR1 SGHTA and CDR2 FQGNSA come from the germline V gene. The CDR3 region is CASSLAGTSTGELFF. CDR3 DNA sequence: TGTGCCAGCAGCTTAGCCGGGACATCTACCGGGGAGCTGTTTTTT.

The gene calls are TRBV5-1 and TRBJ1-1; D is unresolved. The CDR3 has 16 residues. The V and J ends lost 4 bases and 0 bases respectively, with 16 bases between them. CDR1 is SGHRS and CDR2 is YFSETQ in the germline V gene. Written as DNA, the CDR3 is TGCGCCAGCAGCGATTCGGGTGGGAGGATGAACACTGAAGCTTTCTTT. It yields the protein CASSDSGGRMNTEAFF.

CDR3 loop: CATSDGQTNYGYTF. The CDR3, as DNA: TGTGCCACCAGTGATGGACAGACGAACTATGGCTACACCTTC. The chain couples TRBV24-1 to TRBJ1-2; the D gene is possibly TRBD1 (6 bases). CDR1 KGHDR and CDR2 SFDVKD come from the germline V gene. Trimming stripped 3 bases from V and 2 bases from J, with 9 bases between. This CDR3 region has 14 residues.

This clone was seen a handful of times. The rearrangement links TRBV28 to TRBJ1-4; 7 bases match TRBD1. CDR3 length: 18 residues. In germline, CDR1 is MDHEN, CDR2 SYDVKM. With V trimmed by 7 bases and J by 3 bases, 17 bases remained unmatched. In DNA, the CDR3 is TGTGCCAGCACCCGAGGAAACAGGGGTGGAGGGGCTAATGAAAAACTGTTTTTT. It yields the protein CASTRGNRGGGANEKLFF.

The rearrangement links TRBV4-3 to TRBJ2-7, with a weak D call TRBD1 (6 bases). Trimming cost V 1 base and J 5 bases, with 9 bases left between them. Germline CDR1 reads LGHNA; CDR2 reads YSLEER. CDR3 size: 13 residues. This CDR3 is CASSQVYRDEQYF. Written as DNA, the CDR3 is TGCGCCAGCAGCCAAGTTTACAGGGACGAGCAGTACTTC.

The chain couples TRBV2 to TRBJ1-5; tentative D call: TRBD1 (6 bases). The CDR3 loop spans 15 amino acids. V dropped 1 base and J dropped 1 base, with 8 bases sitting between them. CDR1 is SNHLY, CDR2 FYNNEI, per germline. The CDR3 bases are TGTGCCAGCAGTGAAGGAGGGGGAAGCAATCAGCCCCAGCATTTT. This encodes CASSEGGGSNQPQHF.

DNA of the CDR3: TGTGCCAGCAGCCTAGGGGGCGGGGAGCCCCAGCATTTT. This encodes CASSLGGGEPQHF. V is TRBV12-3 or TRBV12-4 and J is TRBJ1-5; 7 bases line up with TRBD1. This CDR3 region has 13 residues. Trimming removed 6 bases from V and 8 bases from J; junction bases left unmatched: 7.

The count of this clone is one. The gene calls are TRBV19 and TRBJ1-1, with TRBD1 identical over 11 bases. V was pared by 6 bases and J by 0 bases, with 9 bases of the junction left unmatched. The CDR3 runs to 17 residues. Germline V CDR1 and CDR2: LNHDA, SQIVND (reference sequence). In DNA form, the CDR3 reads TGTGCCAGTAGGGAGATACTGGACAGGGGGCTGAACACTGAAGCTTTCTTT. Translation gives CASREILDRGLNTEAFF. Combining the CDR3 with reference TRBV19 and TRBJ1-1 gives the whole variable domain DGGITQSPKYLFRKEGQNVTLSCEQNLNHDAMYWYRQDPGQGLRLIYYSQIVNDFQKGDIAEGYSVSREKKESFPLTVTSAQKNPTAFYLCASREILDRGLNTEAFFGQGTRLTVV.

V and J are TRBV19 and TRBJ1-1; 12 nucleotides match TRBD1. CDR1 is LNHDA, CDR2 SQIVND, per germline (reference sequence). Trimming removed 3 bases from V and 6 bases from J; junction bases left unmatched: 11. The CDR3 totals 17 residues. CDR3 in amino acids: CASSIVSGQGAGAEAFF. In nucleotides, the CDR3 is TGTGCCAGTAGTATCGTCTCGGGACAGGGGGCAGGGGCTGAAGCTTTCTTT.